This T cell receptor (beta chain) was sequenced during a study of CD8 T cells in Susac syndrome. Trimming left V 8 bases short and J 13 bases short, with 17 bases between. From germline, CDR1 is MRHNA and CDR2 SNTAGT. This CDR3 spans 11 amino acids. Reverse transcription of roughly 0.5 to 1 ug RNA used random hexamers. TCRdb used MiXCR to reprocess the immunoSEQ multiplex PCR reads, holding one entry per CDR3 protein. The table has 180,000 or so distinct CDR3 sequences, 90% to 95% seen once. Study-wide points: Only a relatively small number of individuals were included in the TCR sequencing and HLA analysis.

With regard to this clonotype: What it binds is not known.

The sample consisted of CD4+ T cells from PBMCs. The clonotype originates from a human donor with multiple sclerosis. This chain connects TRBV6-4 to TRBJ1-1; TRBD1 is a possible D gene (6 bases). CDR3 sequence reads: CASRTTGKVFF. Written as DNA, the CDR3 is TGTGCCAGCCGCACCACAGGGAAGGTTTTCTTT.